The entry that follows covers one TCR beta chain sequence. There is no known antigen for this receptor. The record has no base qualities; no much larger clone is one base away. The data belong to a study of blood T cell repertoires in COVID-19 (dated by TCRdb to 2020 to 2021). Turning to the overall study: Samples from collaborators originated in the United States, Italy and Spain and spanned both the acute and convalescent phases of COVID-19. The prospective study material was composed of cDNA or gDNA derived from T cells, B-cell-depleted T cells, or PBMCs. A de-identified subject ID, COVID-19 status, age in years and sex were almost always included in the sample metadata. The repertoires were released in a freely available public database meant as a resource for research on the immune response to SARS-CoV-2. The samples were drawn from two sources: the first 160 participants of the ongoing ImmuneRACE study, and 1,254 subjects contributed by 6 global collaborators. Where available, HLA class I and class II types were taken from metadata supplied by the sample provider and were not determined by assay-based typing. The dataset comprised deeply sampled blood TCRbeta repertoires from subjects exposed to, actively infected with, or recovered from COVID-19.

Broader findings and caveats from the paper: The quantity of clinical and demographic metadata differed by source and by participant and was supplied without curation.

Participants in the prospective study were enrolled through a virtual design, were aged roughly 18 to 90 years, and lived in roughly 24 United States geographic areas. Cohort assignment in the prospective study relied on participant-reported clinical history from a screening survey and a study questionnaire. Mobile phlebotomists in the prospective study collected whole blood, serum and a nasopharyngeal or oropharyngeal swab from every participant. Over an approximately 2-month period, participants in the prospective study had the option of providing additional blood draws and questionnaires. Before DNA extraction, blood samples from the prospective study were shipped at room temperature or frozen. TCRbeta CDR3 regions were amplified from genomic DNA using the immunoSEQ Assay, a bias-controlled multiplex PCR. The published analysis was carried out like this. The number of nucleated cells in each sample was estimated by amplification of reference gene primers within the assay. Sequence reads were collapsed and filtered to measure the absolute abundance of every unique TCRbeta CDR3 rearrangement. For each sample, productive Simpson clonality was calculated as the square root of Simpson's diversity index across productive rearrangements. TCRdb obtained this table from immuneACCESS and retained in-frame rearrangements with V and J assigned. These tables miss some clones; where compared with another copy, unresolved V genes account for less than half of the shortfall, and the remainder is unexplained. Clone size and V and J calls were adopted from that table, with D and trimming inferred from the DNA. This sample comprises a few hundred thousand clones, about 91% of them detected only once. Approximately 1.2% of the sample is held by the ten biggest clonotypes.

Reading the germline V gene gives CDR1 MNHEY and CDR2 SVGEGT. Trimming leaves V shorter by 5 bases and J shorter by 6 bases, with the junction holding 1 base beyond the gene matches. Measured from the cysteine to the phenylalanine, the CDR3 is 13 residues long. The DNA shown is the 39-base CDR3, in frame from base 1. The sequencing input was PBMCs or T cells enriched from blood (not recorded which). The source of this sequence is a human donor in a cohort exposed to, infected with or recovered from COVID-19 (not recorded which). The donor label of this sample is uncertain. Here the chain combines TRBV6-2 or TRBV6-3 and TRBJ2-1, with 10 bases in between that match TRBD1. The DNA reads TGTGCCAGCAGTCGGACAGGGGGCAATGAGCAGTTCTTC. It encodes CASSRTGGNEQFF.